The clone carrying this TCR beta chain was observed a handful of times. Losses at the gene ends were 5 bases for V and 6 bases for J; bases not matched to a gene: 3. Germline V gene data show CDR1 as DFQATT and CDR2 as SNEGSKA (reference sequence). This CDR3 region has 13 residues. Every sample yielded at least 7 million isolated PBMCs. These data originate in a study of blood T cells in healthy people across ages. With a J-beta primer mix and a sample-barcoded 5' primer, a second PCR ran 7 to 11 cycles. TCRdb independently ran MiXCR on the 5' RACE reads; one entry per CDR3 protein. The data hold roughly 930,000 distinct CDR3 sequences, with around 48% observed a single time.

Specimen: blood. The chain links TRBV20-1 to TRBJ1-5, with TRBD1 matching over 11 bases. This sequence originates from a young man in good health. In DNA form, the CDR3 reads TGCAGTGCTGGACAGGGGGCTGTTCAGCCCCAGCATTTT. It translates to CSAGQGAVQPQHF.